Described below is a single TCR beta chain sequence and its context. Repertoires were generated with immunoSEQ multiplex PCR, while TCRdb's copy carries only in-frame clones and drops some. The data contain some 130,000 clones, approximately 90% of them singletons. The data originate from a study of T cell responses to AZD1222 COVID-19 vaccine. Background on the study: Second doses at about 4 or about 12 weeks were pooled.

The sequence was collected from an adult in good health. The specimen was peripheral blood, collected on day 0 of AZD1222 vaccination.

CDR3 DNA sequence: TGTGCCAGTAGTATAGTTTACAGGGGCAATCAGCCCCAGCATTTT. As protein: CASSIVYRGNQPQHF. This rearrangement joins TRBV19 to TRBJ1-5; D might be TRBD1 (6 bases). Trimming left V 1 base short and J 2 bases short, with 9 bases between. Germline CDR1 reads LNHDA; CDR2 reads SQIVND (reference sequence). The CDR3 covers 15 residues.